Below are 2 T cell receptor beta chains sequenced from a single sample in a study of cytomegalovirus exposure and HLA in healthy donors. Primers for the PCR totalled 60 Vbeta and 13 Jbeta. Libraries were prepared by immunoSEQ multiplex PCR; TCRdb keeps only in-frame clonotypes and omits some of them. The profile shows about 60,000 clones, roughly 80% of them singletons. The sequenced sample was PBMCs. These receptors were obtained from a woman in her 40s in good health and CMV-seropositive.

The chain employs TRBV27 and TRBJ1-1; 7 bases are a match to TRBD1. With 6 bases clipped from V and 0 bases from J, the junction kept 10 bases outside the gene matches. The CDR3 is 16 amino acids. Germline values: CDR1 MNHEY, CDR2 SMNVEV (reference sequence). The DNA of the CDR3 is TGTGCCAGCAGAGGGGGCCGGGTGGGTTTGAACACTGAAGCTTTCTTT. Residues: CASRGGRVGLNTEAFF.

The chain recombines TRBV5-1 with TRBJ1-2, with TRBD1 identical over 10 bases. This CDR3 has 17 residues. Germline CDR1 and CDR2: SGHRS and YFSETQ. Trimming removed 4 bases from V and 7 bases from J; junction bases left unmatched: 16. Here the CDR3 DNA reads TGCGCCAGCAGCCTTTCGGGACAGGGGATAATTTGGGGTGGCTACACCTTC. The encoded protein is CASSLSGQGIIWGGYTF.